This is a list of T cell receptor beta chains from one sample in a study of post-analysis software for immune sequencing data. TCRdb re-called the PCR reads through MiXCR, storing one row per CDR3 protein. The table includes about 380,000 distinct CDR3 sequences, less than 40% detected once. Sequenced material: blood. The source of these receptors is a girl between 10 and 17 years old with multiple sclerosis. The CDR3 runs from the conserved cysteine through the conserved F or W. Each record gives: V gene, D gene, clone size, CDR3 length, J gene, CDR3 DNA, CDR3 protein. The D gene is left open where the match is weak. Clone size is stated in some rows and not others, as once, few, many or a class when expanded.

TRBV6-5	.	.	13	TRBJ1-6	TGTGCCAGCAGTTACTCGAATAATTCACCCCTCCACTTT	CASSYSNNSPLHF
TRBV21-1	.	.	18	TRBJ1-1	TGTGCCAGCAGCAATAGCTTCCGGCAACTTGTCGTGAATACTGAAGCTTTCTTT	CASSNSFRQLVVNTEAFF
TRBV20-1	TRBD2	.	15	TRBJ2-3	TGCAGTGCTTCCCCTAGCGGGGGGTCATGGGGGACGCAGTATTTT	CSASPSGGSWGTQYF
TRBV4-1	.	many	15	TRBJ1-6	TGCGCCAGCAGAGGAAAACAGGGAGCTAATTCACCCCTCCACTTT	CASRGKQGANSPLHF
TRBV6-2/TRBV6-3	TRBD1	.	15	TRBJ1-5	TGTGCCAGCAGTGGGCGGACAGGGGCCAATCAGCCCCAGCATTTT	CASSGRTGANQPQHF
TRBV10-3	TRBD2	once	15	TRBJ2-1	TGTGCCATCAGTGAGGTAGCGGGGGGGCCAAATGAGCAGTTCTTC	CAISEVAGGPNEQFF
TRBV3-1	TRBD1	.	15	TRBJ2-5	TGTGCCAGTCTGTGCTCGGACAGGGTTTTGGAGACCCAGTACTTC	CASLCSDRVLETQYF
TRBV5-8	.	few	13	TRBJ2-5	TGTGCCAGCAGCTTGGAAGCCTCGGAGACCCAGTACTTC	CASSLEASETQYF
TRBV29-1	.	few	12	TRBJ1-2	TGCAGCGTTGGCGGGGGCGCCGGTGGCTACACCTTC	CSVGGGAGGYTF
TRBV29-1	.	.	12	TRBJ2-3	TGCAGCGTTGATTTCCCCCGCGATACGCAGTATTTT	CSVDFPRDTQYF
TRBV12-3/TRBV12-4	.	.	14	TRBJ1-1	TGTGCCAGCAGTCAACAGGGTTCTGAGACTGAAGCTTTCTTT	CASSQQGSETEAFF
TRBV20-1	TRBD1	few	15	TRBJ1-4	TGCAGTGCTAGAGATGAGGGGGCAACGGAGGAAAAACTGTTTTTT	CSARDEGATEEKLFF
TRBV24-1	.	.	14	TRBJ2-2	TGTGCCACCAGTGTAGGGGGGAACACCGGGGAGCTGTTTTTT	CATSVGGNTGELFF